This entry concerns a single TCR beta chain. The CDR3 has 16 amino acids. Germline assignment: CDR1 SGHNT and CDR2 YENEEA. V gave up 0 bases and J gave up 1 base; unmatched junction bases: 2. The source of the sample is a study of blood T cell repertoires in COVID-19. Profiling relied on immunoSEQ multiplex PCR, and the TCRdb table lists in-frame clones only, not all of them. The table includes about 42,000 clones, 70% to 90% detected once. The chain couples TRBV11-3 to TRBJ2-7; 11 bases map to TRBD1. The sequence came from a man in his 70s with acute or convalescent COVID-19. Sequencing used peripheral blood. The CDR3 DNA reads as TGTGCCAGCAGCTTAGACGGGACAGGGGGATCCTACGAGCAGTACTTC. It yields the protein CASSLDGTGGSYEQYF.